This T cell receptor beta chain was recorded in a study of identical twins. Overall study results and limits: Among out-of-frame alpha sequences shared by twins, low generation probability occurred in excess. Insertions ran lower in abundant cord blood beta clonotypes, though not in memory repertoires.

MiXCR, run by TCRdb on the 5' RACE reads, gives a single entry per CDR3 protein. The sample has approximately 890,000 distinct CDR3 sequences; approximately 13% are singletons. Concerning this clonotype: Its antigen is unknown.

These data were likewise used in another study, on yellow fever vaccine responses in identical twins.

Sequenced material: PBMCs. The clonotype was recovered from a woman aged 18-35 years in good health.

The chain's CDR3 is CASSQGTVANYGYTF. The CDR3 nucleotides read TGCGCCAGCAGCCAAGGGACAGTTGCTAACTATGGCTACACCTTC. The chain couples TRBV4-1 to TRBJ1-2, with a weak D call TRBD1 (6 bases). CDR3 length: 15 amino acids. Trimming took off 1 base at V and 0 bases at J, with 9 bases between the two ends. From germline, CDR1 is MGHRA and CDR2 YSYEKL.